These T cell receptor beta chains were read from a single sample in a study of T cells in Graves' hyperthyroidism and ophthalmopathy. In TCRdb, the multiplex PCR reads were re-called with MiXCR into one record per CDR3 protein. Of 300,000 to 450,000 distinct CDR3 sequences detected, about 14% appear once; the ten largest clones hold around 19%. The sample taken for sequencing was blood. The receptors stem from a young woman with Graves' ophthalmopathy. Each CDR3 is given with its conserved first and last residue. Fields, in order: clone size, V gene, D gene, J gene, CDR3 protein, CDR3 DNA. D genes are given only for firm matches. Clone sizes are given selectively: once, few, many, or a class where the clone is expanded.

many	TRBV20-1	TRBD2	TRBJ2-1	CSAPHVVSRRGGYNEQFF	TGCAGTGCTCCTCATGTGGTCAGTCGGCGGGGGGGTTACAATGAGCAGTTCTTC
many	TRBV29-1	.	TRBJ1-2	CSVALLGPNYGYTF	TGCAGCGTTGCCCTACTTGGACCAAACTATGGCTACACCTTC
many	TRBV28	TRBD1	TRBJ2-7	CASLGQNTYEQYF	TGTGCCAGCCTGGGACAGAACACCTACGAGCAGTACTTC
many	TRBV20-1	TRBD2	TRBJ2-1	CSASSVASGVNEQFF	TGCAGTGCGAGCAGCGTTGCTAGCGGGGTTAATGAGCAGTTCTTC
few	TRBV29-1	TRBD1	TRBJ2-6	CSVELRTGGYSGANVLTF	TGCAGCGTTGAACTACGGACAGGGGGTTACTCTGGGGCCAACGTCCTGACTTTC
few	TRBV19	.	TRBJ2-1	CASSIGGEQFF	TGTGCCAGTAGTATAGGAGGGGAGCAGTTCTTC
once	TRBV7-6	TRBD1	TRBJ1-1	CASSQRTGGRAEAFF	TGTGCCAGCAGCCAGAGGACAGGGGGCCGCGCTGAAGCTTTCTTT
.	TRBV30	TRBD1	TRBJ2-7	CAWKTGGAYFDEQYF	TGTGCCTGGAAGACAGGGGGCGCGTATTTCGACGAGCAGTACTTC
.	TRBV7-9	.	TRBJ2-2	CASSLYLDGELFF	TGTGCCAGCAGCTTATACTTAGACGGGGAGCTGTTTTTT
many	TRBV27	.	TRBJ2-7	CASTLFGGVHPYVQYF	TGTGCCAGCACCCTTTTCGGGGGCGTCCACCCCTATGTGCAGTACTTC
few	TRBV15	.	TRBJ2-2	CATSRDLNRLTGELFF	TGTGCCACCAGCAGAGATTTGAACAGACTCACCGGGGAGCTGTTTTTT
few	TRBV9	.	TRBJ1-6	CASSIRDLNSPLHF	TGTGCCAGCAGCATCAGAGATTTAAATTCACCCCTCCACTTT
many	TRBV3-1	TRBD1	TRBJ2-5	CASSLQWDRVETQYF	TGTGCCAGCAGCTTGCAGTGGGACAGGGTAGAGACCCAGTACTTC
.	TRBV28	TRBD1	TRBJ1-2	CASSPWTGGAAYGYTF	TGTGCCAGCAGTCCCTGGACAGGGGGCGCCGCGTATGGCTACACCTTC
many	TRBV7-2	.	TRBJ2-4	CASSAGRGALAKNIQYF	TGTGCCAGCAGCGCCGGAAGGGGGGCGCTAGCCAAAAACATTCAGTACTTC
.	TRBV19	.	TRBJ1-5	CASSMGEVQPQHF	TGTGCCAGTAGTATGGGGGAGGTTCAGCCCCAGCATTTT
few	TRBV20-1	TRBD1	TRBJ1-5	CSAFHGTGGNQPQHF	TGCAGTGCTTTTCACGGGACAGGGGGTAATCAGCCCCAGCATTTT
.	TRBV5-4	TRBD1	TRBJ1-1	CASSLGSTGASGAAEAFF	TGTGCCAGCAGCTTGGGATCTACAGGGGCCTCCGGAGCGGCTGAAGCTTTCTTT
.	TRBV27	.	TRBJ1-5	CASSPRTGQPQHF	TGTGCCAGCAGTCCTAGGACGGGGCAGCCCCAGCATTTT
.	TRBV6-2/TRBV6-3	.	TRBJ2-7	CASSYSITPSHEQYF	TGTGCCAGCAGTTACTCAATTACTCCCTCTCACGAGCAGTACTTC
few	TRBV11-2	TRBD1	TRBJ1-4	CASSPRPGQGNEKLFF	TGTGCCAGCAGCCCGCGCCCGGGACAGGGAAATGAAAAACTGTTTTTT
many	TRBV4-1	.	TRBJ1-5	CASSSEGSDQPQHF	TGCGCCAGCAGCTCAGAGGGGTCCGATCAGCCCCAGCATTTT
.	TRBV19	.	TRBJ1-1	CASSMGGYNTEAFF	TGTGCCAGTAGTATGGGAGGGTATAACACTGAAGCTTTCTTT
few	TRBV15	.	TRBJ2-2	CAVTGGSYTGELFF	TGTGCCGTGACGGGGGGCTCGTACACCGGGGAGCTGTTTTTT
.	TRBV5-1	.	TRBJ2-5	CASSYGLTQETQYF	TGCGCCAGCAGTTATGGGCTAACTCAAGAGACCCAGTACTTC
many	TRBV5-1	.	TRBJ1-1	CASSLAELMNTEAFF	TGCGCCAGCAGCTTGGCCGAACTCATGAACACTGAAGCTTTCTTT
.	TRBV19	TRBD1	TRBJ1-5	CASSSPDRGNQPQHF	TGTGCCAGTAGTTCTCCGGACAGGGGAAATCAGCCCCAGCATTTT
many	TRBV2	TRBD2	TRBJ2-1	CASSEWRGGNEQFF	TGTGCCAGCAGTGAGTGGCGGGGGGGGAATGAGCAGTTCTTC
many	TRBV12-3/TRBV12-4	.	TRBJ1-2	CASRFGPSSGYTF	TGTGCCAGCAGATTCGGGCCTTCGTCTGGCTACACCTTC
many	TRBV7-2	.	TRBJ1-5	CASSQGALTLNQPQHF	TGTGCCAGCAGTCAAGGGGCCCTTACTCTAAATCAGCCCCAGCATTTT
few	TRBV5-1	.	TRBJ1-1	CASSPDKFWTEAFF	TGCGCCAGCAGCCCAGACAAATTCTGGACTGAAGCTTTCTTT
.	TRBV29-1	TRBD1	TRBJ1-1	CSVTGGAFF	TGCAGCGTGACAGGGGGAGCTTTCTTT
many	TRBV27	TRBD1	TRBJ2-1	CASSLEGQGANEQFF	TGTGCCAGCAGTTTAGAGGGACAGGGGGCTAATGAGCAGTTCTTC
.	TRBV28	.	TRBJ1-3	CASSPRFSSGNTIYF	TGTGCCAGCAGCCCAAGGTTCAGCTCTGGAAACACCATATATTTT
.	TRBV6-5	.	TRBJ2-3	CASSYGGRVSTDTQYF	TGTGCCAGCAGTTACGGTGGCAGGGTCAGCACAGATACGCAGTATTTT
many	TRBV7-2	.	TRBJ2-3	CASSLLQTSDTQYF	TGTGCCAGCAGCTTATTACAGACATCAGATACGCAGTATTTT
many	TRBV7-9	.	TRBJ1-2	CASSLGGGLSYGYTF	TGTGCCAGCAGCTTAGGAGGGGGATTGAGCTATGGCTACACCTTC
many	TRBV2	.	TRBJ2-3	CASSPQLGADTQYF	TGTGCCAGCTCTCCTCAGCTGGGGGCAGATACGCAGTATTTT
.	TRBV4-2	TRBD2	TRBJ2-5	CASSQDWVRAGGRETQYF	TGTGCCAGCAGCCAAGATTGGGTGCGGGCGGGGGGCCGAGAGACCCAGTACTTC
many	TRBV11-1	TRBD1	TRBJ2-1	CASSSAQPGQGYHEQFF	TGTGCCAGCAGCTCAGCTCAGCCGGGACAGGGTTATCATGAGCAGTTCTTC
many	TRBV20-1	.	TRBJ2-7	CSARGNYEQYF	TGCAGTGCTAGGGGGAACTACGAGCAGTACTTC
many	TRBV20-1	TRBD2	TRBJ2-3	CSAIRASGETDTQYF	TGCAGTGCTATTCGGGCTAGCGGGGAAACAGATACGCAGTATTTT
many	TRBV7-3	.	TRBJ1-1	CASSLGPMNTEAFF	TGTGCCAGCAGCTTAGGACCCATGAACACTGAAGCTTTCTTT